These 23 T cell receptor beta chains came from one sample sequenced in a study of blood T cell repertoires in COVID-19. Profiled with immunoSEQ multiplex PCR; TCRdb holds only in-frame clones, not every one. The sample includes 310,000 or so clones, roughly 90% of them seen just once. The sample taken for sequencing was peripheral blood. The receptors come from a woman aged 50 to 60 who had recovered from COVID-19.

This chain links TRBV3-1 (or the pseudogene TRBV3-2) with TRBJ1-4; 7 bases are a match to TRBD1. The germline gives CDR1 LGHDT, CDR2 YNNKEL (reference sequence). The junction had 6 bases not matched to a gene; V was cut back by 4 bases and J by 7 bases. The CDR3 runs 14 residues. DNA of the CDR3: TGTGCCAGCAGCCCCGGGACAGCCTTTGAAAAACTGTTTTTT. Amino acid sequence: CASSPGTAFEKLFF.

The rearrangement links TRBV25-1 to TRBJ2-7; weak D call: TRBD2 (6 bases). V was pared by 3 bases and J by 4 bases, with 22 bases between. CDR3 length: 17 amino acids. Germline values: CDR1 MGHDK, CDR2 SYGVNS. The CDR3: CASSDPPRRDYLYEQYF. In DNA form, the CDR3 reads TGTGCCAGCAGTGACCCGCCCCGGAGGGATTACCTATACGAGCAGTACTTC.

This chain joins TRBV21-1 and TRBJ1-1; the table names TRBD1, a call not compared with the DNA. TRBV21-1 is described as a pseudogene. This CDR3 comprises 18 residues. CDR3 region: CASSKQVTDRNQNTEAFF. The DNA of the CDR3 is TGTGCCAGCAGCAAACAAGTCACTGACAGGAACCAGAACACTGAAGCTTTCTTT.

The J gene is TRBJ1-6, the V gene TRBV5-6; tentative D call: TRBD1 (6 bases). The V gene lost 3 bases and the J gene lost 10 bases, with 14 bases spanning the gap. Germline V CDR1 and CDR2: SGHDT, YYEEEE. The CDR3 sequence is 14 residues long. The CDR3 protein is CASSSTGSRSPLHF. DNA of the CDR3: TGTGCCAGCAGCTCAACAGGGTCGCGCTCACCCCTCCACTTT.

V is TRBV6-5 and J is TRBJ1-1; weak D call: TRBD1 (5 bases). Trimming took off 2 bases at V and 1 base at J, with 14 bases between the two ends. From germline, CDR1 is MNHEY and CDR2 SVGAGI. The CDR3 runs 16 residues. CDR3 sequence reads: CASSYGANPGNTEAFF. The DNA for the CDR3 is TGTGCCAGCAGTTACGGGGCGAATCCCGGGAACACTGAAGCTTTCTTT.

The chain employs TRBV18 and TRBJ2-3; D is unresolved. The V end lost 3 bases, the J end lost 0 bases, and 7 bases lay between the germline ends. This CDR3 is built from 14 residues. Germline V lookup: CDR1 KGHSH, CDR2 LQKENI. The CDR3 sequence: CASSPTTSTDTQYF. As DNA, the CDR3 is TGTGCCAGCTCACCGACAACTAGCACAGATACGCAGTATTTT.

The V and J genes are TRBV5-1 and TRBJ1-2; possibly TRBD1 for D (5 bases). CDR1 SGHRS and CDR2 YFSETQ come from the germline V gene. The length of the CDR3 is 14 residues. Trimming pared 2 bases from V and 3 bases from J, leaving 11 bases between. In DNA form, the CDR3 reads TGCGCCAGCAGCTTTCAGCCAGGGCACTATGGCTACACCTTC. Translation: CASSFQPGHYGYTF. Based on the CDR3 plus reference TRBV5-1 and TRBJ1-2, the full variable domain is KAGVTQTPRYLIKTRGQQVTLSCSPISGHRSVSWYQQTPGQGLQFLFEYFSETQRNKGNFPGRFSGRQFSNSRSEMNVSTLELGDSALYLCASSFQPGHYGYTFGSGTRLTVV.

The chain couples TRBV5-5 to TRBJ1-5; D gene ambiguous. Trimming took 4 bases from V and 6 from J, leaving 14 bases between them. CDR1 and CDR2 from the germline V gene are SGHKS and YYEKEE (reference sequence). The CDR3 covers 14 residues. CDR3 region: CASSPVLRGQPQHF. DNA of the CDR3: TGTGCCAGCAGCCCAGTCTTGAGAGGTCAGCCCCAGCATTTT.

V usage is TRBV19 and J usage is TRBJ1-5, with 9 nucleotides matching TRBD1. The V and J ends lost 3 bases and 4 bases, in that order; junction bases with no gene match: 4. Germline values: CDR1 LNHDA, CDR2 SQIVND (reference sequence). The CDR3 runs 15 residues. This CDR3 reads CASSMLGTGNQPQHF. The CDR3 DNA sequence: TGTGCCAGTAGTATGCTAGGGACAGGGAATCAGCCCCAGCATTTT.

The CDR3 nucleotides are TGTGCCAGCAGCCGTAACAGGGATGGCTACACCTTC. Residues: CASSRNRDGYTF. The chain joins TRBV11-2 to TRBJ1-2, with D perhaps TRBD1 (6 bases). From germline, CDR1 is SGHAT and CDR2 FQNNGV. The CDR3 is 12 residues long. V shed 5 bases and J shed 6 bases, with 10 bases lying between them.

The V gene is TRBV6-5, the J gene TRBJ1-2, with a possible D match to TRBD1 (6 bases). CDR1 is MNHEY and CDR2 is SVGAGI in the germline V gene. The CDR3 contains 15 residues. Trimming removed 0 bases at V and 8 bases at J, with 16 bases between. This chain's CDR3 is CASSYSGQPAGGYTF. CDR3 nucleotide sequence: TGTGCCAGCAGTTACTCGGGACAACCAGCGGGAGGCTACACCTTC.

The chain carries TRBV23-1 and TRBJ2-7, with 9 nucleotides matching TRBD1. TRBV23-1 is given ORF status, its function remaining uncertain. Unmatched junction bases numbered 13, after V lost 1 base and J lost 9 bases. This CDR3 spans 16 amino acids. The CDR3 bases are TGCGCCAGCAGTCAATTGACCGGGACAGGGAGGGGAGGGCAGTACTTC. The encoded protein is CASSQLTGTGRGGQYF.

The rearrangement links TRBV30 to TRBJ1-2; 7 nucleotides line up with TRBD1. V was pared by 0 bases and J by 8 bases, with 6 bases of the junction left unmatched. Germline CDR1 is GTSNPN and CDR2 is SVGIG (reference sequence). CDR3 size: 13 residues. CDR3 residues: CAWSVRQGEGYTF. CDR3 bases: TGTGCCTGGAGTGTAAGGCAGGGGGAAGGCTACACCTTC.

This sequence joins TRBV27 and TRBJ2-2; D is undetermined. The germline V and J ends were trimmed by 5 bases and 3 bases, with 13 bases remaining between them. The CDR3 totals 15 residues. CDR1 and CDR2 from the germline V gene are MNHEY and SMNVEV (reference sequence). CDR3 bases: TGTGCCAGCAGTCCGAACGGGTTCGACACCGGGGAGCTGTTTTTT. This sequence encodes CASSPNGFDTGELFF.

The chain couples TRBV7-2 to TRBJ2-1; D remains unclear. The CDR3 is 13 residues long. The germline V gene encodes CDR1 SGHTA and CDR2 FQGNSA. The V end was cut by 1 base, the J end by 2 bases, with 3 bases between. The DNA for the CDR3 is TGTGCCAGCAGCTTAGTAGCCTACAATGAGCAGTTCTTC. This encodes CASSLVAYNEQFF.

This rearrangement joins TRBV30 to TRBJ2-2, with 8 bases matching TRBD1. Germline trimming cut 0 bases from V and 5 bases from J; bases unmatched to any gene: 23. Germline CDR1 and CDR2: GTSNPN and SVGIG (reference sequence). This CDR3 region has 21 residues. This CDR3 is CAWSVQGASGFHRVRTGELFF. The DNA for the CDR3 is TGTGCCTGGAGTGTGCAGGGGGCCTCCGGGTTTCATCGGGTTAGGACCGGGGAGCTGTTTTTT.

This chain links TRBV14 with TRBJ2-7; 8 bases are a match to TRBD1. Trimming removed 4 bases from V and 3 bases from J; junction bases left unmatched: 8. Germline V gene sequence: CDR1 SGHDN, CDR2 FVKESK. The CDR3 is 15 amino acids. This chain's CDR3 is CASSPLTGDIYEQYF. CDR3 in DNA: TGTGCCAGCAGCCCTCTGACAGGGGACATCTACGAGCAGTACTTC. Looking up the rest from reference TRBV14 and TRBJ2-7 gives the full variable domain: EAGVTQFPSHSVIEKGQTVTLRCDPISGHDNLYWYRRVMGKEIKFLLHFVKESKQDESGMPNNRFLAERTGGTYSTLKVQPAELEDSGVYFCASSPLTGDIYEQYFGPGTRLTVT.

This chain links TRBV5-4 with TRBJ2-7; 9 bases are a match to TRBD1. Trimming cost V 1 base and J 2 bases; bases outside gene matches: 4. Per the germline V gene, CDR1 is SGHNT and CDR2 is YYREEE (reference sequence). The CDR3 loop spans 15 amino acids. The DNA for the CDR3 is TGTGCCAGCAGCTTGAAGGGACAGGGAACCTACGAGCAGTACTTC. Translated: CASSLKGQGTYEQYF.

This clone was seen just once. In DNA, the CDR3 is TGCGCCAGCAGCCTAGCGACAGGGGGGAACACTGAAGCTTTCTTT. Its protein is CASSLATGGNTEAFF. V gene TRBV4-3 combines with J gene TRBJ1-1; 9 bases match TRBD1. Unmatched junction bases numbered 4, after V lost 4 bases and J lost 1 base. Germline V gene data show CDR1 as LGHNA and CDR2 as YSLEER. This CDR3 is 15 amino acids long.

The CDR3 nucleotides are TGTGCCAGCAGCGGAGGGACTAGTTCCTACAATGAGCAGTTCTTC. It encodes CASSGGTSSYNEQFF. The chain combines TRBV7-9 with TRBJ2-1; 8 bases are a match to TRBD2. Trimming cost V 5 bases and J 1 base; bases outside gene matches: 4. The germline V gene has CDR1 SEHNR and CDR2 FQNEAQ (reference sequence). There are 15 residues in the CDR3.

CDR3 protein: CASSRTGYEQYF. The CDR3 nucleotides read TGTGCCAGCAGTCGAACAGGGTACGAGCAGTACTTC. This chain links TRBV6-5 with TRBJ2-7; D perhaps matches TRBD1 (6 bases). Trimming took off 5 bases at V and 4 bases at J, with 9 bases between the two ends. The CDR3 runs to 12 residues. Germline CDR1 is MNHEY and CDR2 is SVGAGI.

The V call is TRBV21-1, the J call TRBJ1-2; the DNA was not compared with TRBD1, the D call given in the table. TRBV21-1 counts as a pseudogene. There are 18 residues in the CDR3. Here the CDR3 reads CASSKDRFPTPPYYGYTF. In nucleotides, the CDR3 is TGTGCCAGCAGCAAAGACAGGTTCCCAACACCGCCTTACTATGGCTACACCTTC.

The chain joins TRBV24-1 to TRBJ2-3, with TRBD2 as a possible D gene (5 bases). V dropped 4 bases and J dropped 2 bases, with 12 bases sitting between them. CDR1 and CDR2 (germline): KGHDR, SFDVKD. This CDR3 contains 15 residues. CDR3: CATSESGRDTDTQYF. The CDR3 bases are TGTGCCACCAGTGAATCCGGACGGGACACAGATACGCAGTATTTT.